A single sample gave rise to the 20 T cell receptor beta chains below, sequenced in a study of blood T cell repertoires in COVID-19. TCRdb keeps only in-frame clones here, not all; method: immunoSEQ multiplex PCR. The sample contains about 95,000 clones, approximately 84% of which appear only once. Sequenced sample: peripheral blood. These receptors were collected from a human donor in a cohort sampled during active COVID-19.

This chain joins TRBV9 and TRBJ2-1; 9 positions match TRBD2. Losses at the gene ends were 0 bases for V and 7 bases for J; bases not matched to a gene: 8. CDR3 size: 16 residues. CDR1 and CDR2 from the germline V gene are SGDLS and YYNGEE. The CDR3 loop reads CASSVVAGGPGNEQFF. DNA for the CDR3: TGTGCCAGCAGCGTAGTGGCGGGGGGGCCAGGAAATGAGCAGTTCTTC.

This rearrangement joins TRBV10-3 to TRBJ1-2; D is perhaps TRBD1 (5 bases). Trimming took 2 bases from V and 0 from J, leaving 28 bases between them. The CDR3 runs to 21 residues. CDR1 ENHRY and CDR2 SYGVKD come from the germline V gene. This chain's CDR3 is CAISELVSKRQPQDSNYGYTF. The CDR3 DNA reads TGTGCCATCAGTGAGCTCGTTAGCAAGAGACAGCCCCAAGACTCTAACTATGGCTACACCTTC.

This clone appeared a single time. The chain couples TRBV12-3 or TRBV12-4 to TRBJ1-1; D is undetermined. This CDR3 has 12 residues. V gave up 2 bases and J gave up 5 bases, with 6 bases separating them. CDR3 loop: CASSLYGTEAFF. The CDR3 region has the DNA TGTGCCAGCAGTTTATACGGGACTGAAGCTTTCTTT.

The CDR3 coding sequence is TGTGCCAGCAGCCCAGGGGTAGGCAATAGCAATCAGCCCCAGCATTTT. Translated, it gives CASSPGVGNSNQPQHF. V and J are TRBV14 and TRBJ1-5; possible D gene TRBD1, 6 bases. This CDR3 comprises 16 residues. Trimming removed 4 bases from V and 0 bases from J, with 13 bases in between. The germline CDR1 and CDR2 sequences are SGHDN and FVKESK.

This chain uses TRBV7-8 with TRBJ2-6; 11 bases map to TRBD1. V dropped 4 bases and J dropped 2; count of bases not matched to a gene: 13. The CDR3 length is 20 residues. Germline lookup yields CDR1 SGHVS and CDR2 FQNEAQ. The CDR3 coding sequence is TGTGCCAGCAGCTCCGTACGGACAGGGGGCGTTTTTACTGGGGCCAACGTCCTGACTTTC. This gives the protein CASSSVRTGGVFTGANVLTF.

J is TRBJ2-7 and V is TRBV6-1; TRBD2 matches at 11 bases. V was clipped by 2 bases and J by 5 bases; unmatched bases: 2. This CDR3 is 14 amino acids long. The germline CDR1 and CDR2 sequences are MNHNS and SASEGT. The CDR3 reads CASSELAGGNEQYF. CDR3 bases: TGTGCCAGCAGTGAACTAGCGGGGGGTAACGAGCAGTACTTC.

This chain links TRBV19 with TRBJ2-1; 10 bases fit TRBD2. Germline assignment: CDR1 LNHDA and CDR2 SQIVND (reference sequence). The CDR3 is made up of 15 amino acids. The V gene end was trimmed by 6 bases and the J gene end by 8 bases; junction bases not matched to a gene: 10. CDR3: CASSLLALAGDEQFF. The DNA of the CDR3 is TGTGCCAGTAGCCTCTTGGCCCTAGCGGGGGATGAGCAGTTCTTC.

The V and J genes are TRBV3-1 (or the pseudogene TRBV3-2) and TRBJ1-6, with 9 bases lining up with TRBD1. This CDR3 spans 15 amino acids. Per the germline V gene, CDR1 is LGHDT and CDR2 is YNNKEL (reference sequence). J gave up 10 bases and V 5 bases, and 9 bases lay outside the gene matches. The chain's CDR3 is CASSNKQGARSPLHF. CDR3 DNA sequence: TGTGCCAGCAGCAACAAACAGGGGGCACGGTCACCCCTCCACTTT.

The chain carries TRBV5-4 and TRBJ2-2; 7 bases are shared with TRBD1. This CDR3 is 15 amino acids long. Germline lookup yields CDR1 SGHNT and CDR2 YYREEE (reference sequence). V gave up 4 bases and J gave up 6 bases; unmatched junction bases: 9. The CDR3 coding sequence is TGTGCCAGCAGCCCCCAACAGGGGCTCCCCGGGGAGCTGTTTTTT. Residues: CASSPQQGLPGELFF.

The rearrangement joins TRBV9 to TRBJ2-7; TRBD2 might be the D (5 bases). Germline loops: CDR1 SGDLS, CDR2 YYNGEE. This CDR3 spans 13 amino acids. Trimming stripped 0 bases from V and 6 bases from J, with 10 bases between. The CDR3 here is CASSVAGLGEQYF. CDR3 nucleotide sequence: TGTGCCAGCAGCGTAGCCGGACTGGGCGAGCAGTACTTC.

The V call is TRBV4-3, the J call TRBJ2-2; D gene ambiguous. Germline CDR1 is LGHNA and CDR2 is YSLEER. CDR3 size: 15 residues. Trimming took 5 bases from V and 4 from J, leaving 14 bases between them. The CDR3 nucleotides read TGCGCCAGCAGCATTCAGGTTACCCCCACCGGGGAGCTGTTTTTT. This sequence encodes CASSIQVTPTGELFF.

V gene TRBV18 combines with J gene TRBJ2-1; D is ambiguous. Germline V gives CDR1 KGHSH, CDR2 LQKENI. Trimming shortened V by 3 bases and J by 0 bases, and 9 bases separated the two germline ends. This CDR3 has 15 amino acids. The CDR3 DNA reads as TGTGCCAGCTCACCTCTAGTGAGCTCCTACAATGAGCAGTTCTTC. Protein sequence: CASSPLVSSYNEQFF.

The chain couples TRBV6-5 to TRBJ2-1; tentatively, D is TRBD1 (6 bases). The CDR3 runs to 15 residues. The germline CDR1 and CDR2 sequences are MNHEY and SVGAGI. Deletions cut 0 bases from V and 6 bases from J, with 12 bases between. The CDR3 sequence is CASSYSFQGLNEQFF. In nucleotides, the CDR3 is TGTGCCAGCAGTTACTCGTTCCAGGGGCTCAATGAGCAGTTCTTC.

This clone came up a few times. The chain combines TRBV7-9 with TRBJ2-1; 11 nucleotides line up with TRBD2. V shed 5 bases and J 0 bases; nucleotides not matched to a gene: 15. The CDR3 covers 20 residues. Germline V gene data show CDR1 as SEHNR and CDR2 as FQNEAQ (reference sequence). The CDR3 is CASSTRTSGRLQSSYNEQFF. CDR3 DNA: TGTGCCAGCAGCACCCGGACTAGCGGGCGTTTACAGAGCTCCTACAATGAGCAGTTCTTC.

The chain has TRBV4-2 and TRBJ2-3, with D perhaps TRBD2 (6 bases). CDR1 is LGHNA and CDR2 is YNFKEQ in the germline V gene. This CDR3 spans 15 amino acids. V lost 0 bases and J lost 6, with 13 bases in between. The CDR3 region is CASSQDGTLTDTQYF. As DNA, the CDR3 is TGTGCCAGCAGCCAAGATGGGACTTTAACGGATACGCAGTATTTT.

This sequence joins TRBV3-1 (or the pseudogene TRBV3-2) and TRBJ1-1; D is undetermined. Trimming removed 0 bases from V and 1 base from J, with 6 bases in between. Germline V gene sequence: CDR1 LGHDT, CDR2 YNNKEL (reference sequence). The CDR3 is made up of 14 amino acids. The CDR3 loop reads CASSQEQKNTEAFF. The CDR3 DNA reads TGTGCCAGCAGCCAAGAACAGAAGAACACTGAAGCTTTCTTT.

V gene TRBV28 combines with J gene TRBJ2-7, with TRBD1 identical over 9 bases. CDR3 length: 13 amino acids. The trim removed 5 bases at V and 7 bases at J, leaving 6 bases unmatched. Germline lookup yields CDR1 MDHEN and CDR2 SYDVKM. The CDR3 here is CASSGTGRLEQYF. CDR3 bases: TGTGCCAGCAGTGGGACAGGGCGGCTAGAGCAGTACTTC.

This clone occurred once. V and J are TRBV3-1 (or the pseudogene TRBV3-2) and TRBJ2-3; 15 bases are a match to TRBD2. CDR3 length: 17 amino acids. Germline loops: CDR1 LGHDT, CDR2 YNNKEL (reference sequence). Trimming at V came to 4 bases and at J to 1 base, leaving 3 bases not matched to a gene. The CDR3 sequence: CASSLGLAGGGTDTQYF. The CDR3, as DNA: TGTGCCAGCAGCCTAGGACTAGCGGGAGGGGGCACAGATACGCAGTATTTT.

This clone was detected only once. The chain is built from TRBV5-1 and TRBJ1-6; D uncertain. The CDR3 has 17 residues. Germline-derived CDR1 and CDR2 are SGHRS and YFSETQ. Deletions cut 3 bases from V and 2 bases from J, with 15 bases between. The CDR3 loop is CASSSPGGGTYNSPLHF. CDR3 bases: TGCGCCAGCAGCTCACCCGGAGGTGGCACCTATAATTCACCCCTCCACTTT.

This rearrangement joins TRBV10-3 to TRBJ1-2; D might be TRBD1 (5 bases). The V end lost 4 bases, the J end lost 6 bases, and 18 bases lay between the germline ends. CDR1 ENHRY and CDR2 SYGVKD come from the germline V gene. The CDR3 sequence is 15 residues long. CDR3 loop: CAISVQGMFGDGYTF. In DNA, the CDR3 is TGTGCCATCAGTGTGCAGGGTATGTTTGGTGATGGCTACACCTTC.